Included here is one TCR beta chain sequence, with context. What antigen it recognizes has not been identified. Base qualities are not at hand, and no much larger clone is one base apart. PBMCs were isolated by Ficoll-Paque density gradient centrifugation. The instrument was an Illumina NovaSeq 6000. cDNA libraries for TCRalpha and TCRbeta were prepared by 5'RACE using constant-segment primers, with sample barcodes and unique molecular identifiers added. RNA was extracted from every sample with Trizol reagent. The libraries were amplified in two PCR steps, and the second step added a second sample barcode and Illumina TruSeq adapters. Libraries were sequenced on an Illumina NovaSeq with 2 x 150 bp paired-end reads. The paper's processing steps were these. With migec v1.2.7, reads were demultiplexed and then collapsed into UMI-guided consensus sequences. Using mixcr v2.1.11, UMI consensuses were aligned to TRA and TRB V and J templates and then assembled into clonotypes. Clonotypes were classified as expanded or contracted when called significant by both edgeR and NoisET, with noise models trained on biological replicates. For edgeR calls, a false discovery rate-adjusted p below 0.01 and a log2 fold-change threshold of 1 were applied. PCA with hierarchical clustering of max-normalized trajectories of the 1000 most abundant clonotypes was used as exploratory dynamics analysis. Separately sequenced CD4+ and CD8+ repertoires were used to assign the CD4 or CD8 phenotype of responding clones. TCRdb passed the public sequencing reads through fastp at Q25 and MiXCR, retaining productive beta sequences. Duplicate CDR3 protein sequences are folded into a single record with the most common DNA and genes. The authors' filters were not applied to this entry. Recorded for this sample are 550,000 to 600,000 distinct CDR3 sequences; about 20% of them occurred a single time. The ten largest clones add up to roughly 8.3% of the sample.

The CDR3 spans 16 residues, from the cysteine through the phenylalanine. Only CDR3 DNA remains: 48 bases, in frame from the first base. CDR1 GTSNPN and CDR2 SVGIG were looked up in the germline V gene (reference sequence). V sheds 1 base and J sheds 8 bases, leaving 21 bases between their ends. The data were obtained in a study of T-cell memory formation after mild COVID-19 (dated by TCRdb to about 2021). About the investigation overall: TCR sequence clusters from the two donors were found to be largely donor specific. In a couple of donors, T-cell clones that expanded and contracted after mild COVID-19 were followed by sequencing TCRalpha and TCRbeta repertoires longitudinally. The cohort was made up of two young adult volunteers, one female and one male, who were previously healthy.

Points the paper makes about the study in general: SARS-CoV-2 specificity of the second-wave clones peaking on day 37 was not confirmed. Some responding clones were detected in pre-infection memory, suggesting pre-existing cross-reactive memory T cells joined the SARS-CoV-2 response. Clones contracting from day 15 to 85 had balanced CD4/CD8 phenotypes, while a second wave expanding from day 15 to 37 was biased towards CD4+. Contracting CD4+ clones turned up mainly in the CM and EM memory subsets, whereas EMRA was where CD8+ clones were enriched. The study included only a couple of mild cases, and larger cohorts that include severe cases with pre-infection samples were judged to be necessary.

The sample comprised PBMCs or a T cell subset sorted from them (not recorded which). The sequence was obtained from an adult woman who had mild COVID-19 (a few samples of this study predate the infection). The sample titles of this study are shuffled in the database, so cell type and time point are left out; the donor was told from shared clones. Recombination joined TRBV30 with TRBJ2-1, and the D gene may be TRBD2, 5 bases matching. The CDR3 protein sequence reads: CAWSGVGAGSGDEQFF. In nucleotides, the sequence is TGTGCCTGGAGTGGAGTTGGTGCGGGTTCCGGCGATGAGCAGTTCTTC.